The present TCR beta chain was sequenced within a study of spatial heterogeneity in lung cancer. For the study at large: TCR and UMI combinations that were unique each appeared, on average, more than ten times in raw reads.

Notes on this clonotype: This beta chain represents an off-target read in a library built for alpha chains; its size is of limited meaning.

TCRdb called the 5' RACE reads again in MiXCR, with one record for every CDR3 protein. The sample lists approximately 150 distinct CDR3 sequences; about 45% were seen once. Between the trimmed V and J ends, which lost 0 bases and 8 bases, there was a span of 11 bases. The germline V gene has CDR1 MNHEY and CDR2 SVGAGI. The CDR3 covers 14 residues. The time point is: blood at routine non-recurrence follow-up after resection. The sequence was collected from a male donor with early-stage non-small cell lung cancer. Sequencing was performed on PBMCs, taken at follow-up. The gene calls are TRBV6-5 and TRBJ2-1; unclear D gene. In nucleotides, the CDR3 is TGTGCCAGCAGTTACTCGAAATTCGCCGATGAGCAGTTCTTC. Encoded protein: CASSYSKFADEQFF.